One sample yielded the 8 T cell receptor beta chains listed below, sequenced in a study of cytomegalovirus exposure and HLA in healthy donors. With 60 Vbeta and 13 Jbeta primers, the PCR was carried out. Some clones are missing from TCRdb's copy, which holds only in-frame ones; the method was immunoSEQ multiplex PCR. The sample consists of almost 200,000 clones, 70% to 80% of them appearing once. The material sequenced was PBMCs. Receptors were obtained from a woman aged 25 to 39 in good health and CMV-seropositive.

This clone was seen a handful of times. This rearrangement joins TRBV10-2 to TRBJ2-7; 9 positions agree with TRBD2. Germline V gene sequence: CDR1 WSHSY, CDR2 SAAADI. Trimming at V came to 10 bases and at J to 5 bases, leaving 18 bases not matched to a gene. CDR3 length: 16 amino acids. CDR3 nucleotides: TGCGCCACCGGGGGGGCGGTAGCGGGAGTTCTGAACGAGCAGTACTTC. It yields the protein CATGGAVAGVLNEQYF.

V is TRBV18 and J is TRBJ1-4; TRBD1 matches 9 bases. In germline, CDR1 is KGHSH, CDR2 LQKENI. With 4 bases clipped from V and 0 bases from J, the junction kept 0 bases outside the gene matches. This CDR3 has 15 residues. As DNA, the CDR3 is TGTGCCAGCTCACGACAGGGGGCAACTAATGAAAAACTGTTTTTT. It yields the protein CASSRQGATNEKLFF.

This clone occurred a few times. V usage is TRBV5-5 and J usage is TRBJ2-7; D is possibly TRBD2 (5 bases). CDR1 and CDR2 from the germline V gene are SGHKS and YYEKEE (reference sequence). Trimming removed 3 bases from V and 5 bases from J, with 15 bases in between. The CDR3 contains 14 residues. DNA of the CDR3: TGTGCCAGCAGCTCGCGGGTAGGCGGAGACGAGCAGTACTTC. Its protein product is CASSSRVGGDEQYF.

This chain's CDR3 is CASSLDLSGELFF. DNA for the CDR3: TGTGCCAGCAGCTTAGATCTCTCCGGGGAGCTGTTTTTT. This chain joins TRBV11-2 and TRBJ2-2; D unclear. This CDR3 region has 13 residues. The germline CDR1 and CDR2 sequences are SGHAT and FQNNGV. V lost 0 bases, J lost 6 bases, and 5 bases lay in between.

This clone was recorded only once. This CDR3 is CASSYSGQGVYEQYF. In nucleotides, the CDR3 is TGTGCCAGCAGTTACTCGGGACAGGGGGTCTACGAGCAGTACTTC. J is TRBJ2-7 and V is TRBV6-5, with TRBD1 matching over 11 bases. With V trimmed by 0 bases and J by 3 bases, 1 base remained unmatched. CDR1 MNHEY and CDR2 SVGAGI come from the germline V gene. The CDR3 loop spans 15 amino acids.

This clone was detected a few times. The V call is TRBV2, the J call TRBJ2-7; weak D call: TRBD2 (5 bases). Germline V gene data show CDR1 as SNHLY and CDR2 as FYNNEI. The CDR3 runs to 13 residues. V was trimmed by 10 bases and J by 4 bases, leaving 17 bases between them. The CDR3 loop is CATIGEGLYEQYF. The CDR3 DNA is TGTGCCACCATAGGTGAGGGATTATACGAGCAGTACTTC. Filled out from reference TRBV2 and TRBJ2-7, the complete variable domain reads EPEVTQTPSHQVTQMGQEVILRCVPISNHLYFYWYRQILGQKVEFLVSFYNNEISEKSEIFDDQFSVERPDGSNFTLKIRSTKLEDSAMYFCATIGEGLYEQYFGPGTRLTVT.

This clone was observed a few times. The chain is built from TRBV15 and TRBJ1-5; D is uncertain. Germline CDR1 is LNHNV and CDR2 is YYDKDF (reference sequence). The CDR3 covers 14 residues. The ends were cut back, 5 bases at V and 0 bases at J, with 8 bases in the middle. The CDR3 sequence: CATSSGYSNQPQHF. Written as DNA, the CDR3 is TGTGCCACCAGCTCAGGATATAGCAATCAGCCCCAGCATTTT.

This clone was seen a handful of times. This chain uses TRBV11-3 with TRBJ1-4, with 7 bases that match TRBD1. V was clipped by 3 bases and J by 6 bases; unmatched bases: 13. The CDR3 sequence is 17 residues long. Looked up from germline, CDR1 is SGHNT and CDR2 is YENEEA. For the CDR3, the DNA is TGTGCCAGCAGCTTGGGAGTCGGACAGGCTGTGTATGAAAAACTGTTTTTT. Translated, it gives CASSLGVGQAVYEKLFF.